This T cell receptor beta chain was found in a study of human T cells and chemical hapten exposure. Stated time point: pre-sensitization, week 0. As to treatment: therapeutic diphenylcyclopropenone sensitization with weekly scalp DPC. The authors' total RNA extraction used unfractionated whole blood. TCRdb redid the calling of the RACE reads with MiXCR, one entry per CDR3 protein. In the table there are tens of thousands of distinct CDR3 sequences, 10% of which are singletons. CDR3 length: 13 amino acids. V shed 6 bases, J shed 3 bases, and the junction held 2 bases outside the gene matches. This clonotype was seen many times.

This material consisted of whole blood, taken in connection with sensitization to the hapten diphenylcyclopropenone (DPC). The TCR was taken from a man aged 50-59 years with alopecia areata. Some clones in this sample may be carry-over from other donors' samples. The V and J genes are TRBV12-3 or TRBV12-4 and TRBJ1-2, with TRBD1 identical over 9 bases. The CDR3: CASRRDRDYGYTF. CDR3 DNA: TGTGCCAGCAGAAGGGACAGGGACTATGGCTACACCTTC.